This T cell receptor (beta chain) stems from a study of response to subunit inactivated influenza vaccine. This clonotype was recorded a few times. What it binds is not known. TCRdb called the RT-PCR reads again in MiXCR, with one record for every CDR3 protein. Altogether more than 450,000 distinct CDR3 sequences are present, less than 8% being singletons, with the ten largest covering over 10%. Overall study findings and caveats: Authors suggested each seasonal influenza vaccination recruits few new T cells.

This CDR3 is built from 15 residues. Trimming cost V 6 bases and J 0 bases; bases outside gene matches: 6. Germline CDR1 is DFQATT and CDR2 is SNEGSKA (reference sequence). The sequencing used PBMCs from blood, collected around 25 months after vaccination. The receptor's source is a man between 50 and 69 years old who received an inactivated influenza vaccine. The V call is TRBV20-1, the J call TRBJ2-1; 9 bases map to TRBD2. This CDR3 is CSAKVAGDSYNEQFF. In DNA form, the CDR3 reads TGCAGTGCGAAGGTAGCGGGAGACTCCTACAATGAGCAGTTCTTC.